The 29 T cell receptor beta chains below come from one sample, sequenced in a study of type 1 and type 2 diabetes patients. Genomic DNA was the PCR template. Amplification of the beta chain CDR3 used 30 forward and 13 reverse multiplex primers. TCRdb re-called the multiplex PCR reads with MiXCR, one entry per CDR3 protein. In the table there are about 270,000 distinct CDR3 sequences, approximately 50% of which are singletons. Material for sequencing was peripheral blood mononuclear cells (PBMCs). Source of these receptors: a man aged 18 to 30 with type 2 diabetes.

V gene TRBV4-3 combines with J gene TRBJ2-7, with D perhaps TRBD2 (5 bases). CDR1 is LGHNA, CDR2 YSLEER, per germline. Trimming took off 0 bases at V and 0 bases at J, with 12 bases between the two ends. The CDR3 extends over 16 amino acids. The CDR3 DNA follows: TGCGCCAGCAGCCAAGATACGACGGGGAGCTCCTACGAGCAGTACTTC. Encoded protein: CASSQDTTGSSYEQYF.

This rearrangement joins TRBV15 to TRBJ2-3; 7 nucleotides align to TRBD2. This CDR3 contains 18 residues. Germline loops: CDR1 LNHNV, CDR2 YYDKDF (reference sequence). With V trimmed by 0 bases and J by 2 bases, 11 bases remained unmatched. The DNA of the CDR3 is TGTGCCACCAGCAGAGATCCCGGGGATAGCGGGTACACAGATACGCAGTATTTT. Residues: CATSRDPGDSGYTDTQYF.

The J gene is TRBJ2-7, the V gene TRBV20-1, with TRBD2 identical over 9 bases. CDR3 size: 14 residues. V was pared by 1 base and J by 2 bases, with 3 bases of the junction left unmatched. The germline V gene encodes CDR1 DFQATT and CDR2 SNEGSKA (reference sequence). This CDR3 is CSARASGRTYEQYF. DNA of the CDR3: TGCAGTGCTAGAGCGAGCGGGAGGACCTACGAGCAGTACTTC.

The V call is TRBV7-6, the J call TRBJ1-3; D not certain. The CDR3 has 13 amino acids. The V end was cut by 2 bases, the J end by 8 bases, with 10 bases between. Germline CDR1 is SGHVS and CDR2 is FNYEAQ. The CDR3 DNA sequence: TGTGCCAGCAGCTTATCCTCTCGAGACACCATATATTTT. This gives the protein CASSLSSRDTIYF.

The V and J genes are TRBV2 and TRBJ2-1; D ambiguous. With 6 bases removed from V and 8 bases from J, the gap between germline ends came to 17 bases. The CDR3 has 14 amino acids. Germline V lookup: CDR1 SNHLY, CDR2 FYNNEI. This CDR3 is CASSLYSISHEQFF. The CDR3 bases are TGTGCCAGCAGCTTATACTCGATTAGCCATGAGCAGTTCTTC.

At least ten counts were recorded for this clonotype. The V gene is TRBV20-1, the J gene TRBJ1-6; TRBD1 matches at 9 bases. The germline CDR1 and CDR2 sequences are DFQATT and SNEGSKA (reference sequence). The CDR3 covers 15 residues. J was trimmed by 5 bases and V by 6 bases; bases with no gene match: 8. The CDR3 nucleotides read TGCAGTGCCGAGGGACAGGGAGTAAATAATTCACCCCTCCACTTT. Translating it yields CSAEGQGVNNSPLHF.

As DNA, the CDR3 is TGTGCCAGCTCCCCCGGGACGGGATATAATTCACCCCTCCACTTT. Translated, it gives CASSPGTGYNSPLHF. The V call is TRBV6-5, the J call TRBJ1-6; a possible D gene is TRBD1 (5 bases). The CDR3 has 15 amino acids. V was shortened by 8 bases and J by 4 bases, with 15 bases between the two germline ends. Germline V gene lookup returns CDR1 MNHEY and CDR2 SVGAGI.

This clonotype has more than one count but fewer than ten. The gene calls are TRBV7-3 and TRBJ2-2; tentatively, D is TRBD1 (6 bases). This CDR3 contains 16 residues. Between the trimmed V and J ends, which lost 3 bases and 2 bases, there was a span of 13 bases. Germline-derived CDR1 and CDR2 are SGHTA and FQGTGA. CDR3 bases: TGTGCCAGCAGCTTCGGGACACCTTTAAACACCGGGGAGCTGTTTTTT. Translating gives CASSFGTPLNTGELFF.

The V gene is TRBV6-1, the J gene TRBJ2-7; no clear D gene. CDR1 and CDR2 (germline): MNHNS, SASEGT. V shed 2 bases and J shed 2 bases, with 7 bases lying between them. This CDR3 contains 13 residues. This CDR3 reads CASSETLAYEQYF. CDR3 nucleotide sequence: TGTGCCAGCAGTGAAACTCTCGCCTACGAGCAGTACTTC.

The chain couples TRBV4-2 to TRBJ1-4; 7 nucleotides line up with TRBD1. The germline V gene has CDR1 LGHNA and CDR2 YNFKEQ. The CDR3 sequence is 17 residues long. The ends lost 3 bases at V and 3 bases at J; junction bases unmatched: 10. The CDR3 DNA reads as TGTGCCAGCAGCCAGGATAGACAGGGCACGGCTAATGAAAAACTGTTTTTT. It is translated as CASSQDRQGTANEKLFF.

Of note for this clonotype: The germline gene is not matched at one end of the junction; a read error may be the cause. The chain's CDR3 is CASSYEGSTAF. In DNA, the CDR3 is TGTGCCAGCAGTTATGAAGGCTCAACGGCGTTT. This rearrangement joins TRBV6-6 to TRBJ1-1; D is unresolved. Germline values: CDR1 MNHNY, CDR2 SVGAGI (reference sequence). CDR3 length: 11 amino acids.

The rearrangement uses TRBV7-8 and TRBJ2-3, with D perhaps matching TRBD2 (6 bases). CDR3 length: 13 residues. Germline values: CDR1 SGHVS, CDR2 FQNEAQ. V lost 4 bases, J lost 5 bases, and 10 bases lay in between. CDR3 loop: CASSSRSGDTQYF. CDR3 in DNA: TGTGCCAGCAGCTCCCGTAGCGGAGATACGCAGTATTTT.

This clonotype has more than one count but fewer than ten. The chain combines TRBV19 with TRBJ2-1, with D perhaps TRBD1 (6 bases). The germline V gene has CDR1 LNHDA and CDR2 SQIVND (reference sequence). The V gene lost 2 bases and the J gene lost 4 bases, with 12 bases spanning the gap. The CDR3 sequence is 15 residues long. DNA of the CDR3: TGTGCCAGTAGTATATATACAGGGCCATACAATGAGCAGTTCTTC. It encodes CASSIYTGPYNEQFF.

This clonotype was seen a single time. V and J are TRBV12-3 or TRBV12-4 and TRBJ1-6; the D gene is possibly TRBD1 (6 bases). This CDR3 is 15 amino acids long. Trimming shortened V by 5 bases and J by 13 bases, and 21 bases separated the two germline ends. The chain's CDR3 is CASSMDRGRGSPLHF. CDR3 DNA: TGTGCCAGCAGTATGGACCGGGGCAGGGGTTCGCCCCTCCACTTT.

The gene calls are TRBV10-2 and TRBJ2-1; D may match TRBD1 or TRBD2 (5 bases each). V was pared by 8 bases and J by 9 bases, with 17 bases between. Germline V lookup: CDR1 WSHSY, CDR2 SAAADI. There are 13 residues in the CDR3. The CDR3 reads CASGVPGTREQFF. CDR3 nucleotides: TGCGCCAGCGGGGTCCCAGGGACCCGTGAGCAGTTCTTC.

The chain employs TRBV20-1 and TRBJ1-6; D may be TRBD1 (6 bases). V was pared by 6 bases and J by 8 bases, with 20 bases between. The CDR3 runs 15 residues. The germline V gene encodes CDR1 DFQATT and CDR2 SNEGSKA (reference sequence). The CDR3 reads CSAGDTWNNYSPLHF. In DNA form, the CDR3 reads TGCAGTGCAGGGGACACATGGAACAATTATTCACCCCTCCACTTT.

The V and J genes are TRBV2 and TRBJ1-4; 7 nucleotides agree with TRBD1. CDR1 is SNHLY and CDR2 is FYNNEI in the germline V gene. Losses at the gene ends were 6 bases for V and 4 bases for J; bases not matched to a gene: 5. There are 14 residues in the CDR3. The CDR3 sequence is CASRLRGFNEKLFF. CDR3 coding DNA: TGTGCCAGCAGGCTCAGGGGGTTTAATGAAAAACTGTTTTTT.

The CDR3 nucleotides read TGTGCCAGCAGCTTGGGGCAGGGGGCAGTAGAAGAGACCCAGTACTTC. This codes for CASSLGQGAVEETQYF. The rearrangement joins TRBV5-5 to TRBJ2-5, with 8 bases matching TRBD1. With V trimmed by 0 bases and J by 3 bases, 7 bases remained unmatched. The length of the CDR3 is 16 residues. Germline-derived CDR1 and CDR2 are SGHKS and YYEKEE (reference sequence).

The chain is built from TRBV2 and TRBJ1-3; D is ambiguous. With 8 bases removed from V and 1 base from J, the gap between germline ends came to 6 bases. The CDR3 length is 12 residues. In germline, CDR1 is SNHLY, CDR2 FYNNEI. CDR3 bases: TGTGCCAGCGTTGGATCTGGAAACACCATATATTTT. It translates to CASVGSGNTIYF.

V gene TRBV15 combines with J gene TRBJ1-2, with 8 bases that match TRBD1. V was pared by 3 bases and J by 0 bases, with 3 bases of the junction left unmatched. This CDR3 has 15 residues. Germline V gives CDR1 LNHNV, CDR2 YYDKDF (reference sequence). The chain's CDR3 is CATSRIQGANYGYTF. Here the CDR3 DNA reads TGTGCCACCAGCAGGATACAGGGGGCTAACTATGGCTACACCTTC.

The chain uses TRBV30 and TRBJ1-5; 7 bases align to TRBD1. The CDR3 loop spans 14 amino acids. J gave up 9 bases and V 0 bases, and 8 bases lay outside the gene matches. Per the germline V gene, CDR1 is GTSNPN and CDR2 is SVGIG (reference sequence). The CDR3: CAWSVLQGIGPQHF. The CDR3 nucleotides read TGTGCCTGGAGTGTACTACAGGGGATAGGGCCCCAGCATTTT.

The chain is built from TRBV7-8 and TRBJ2-7, with 12 bases aligning to TRBD2. The J call could be wrong; TRBJ2-1 is a better fit for the DNA end. The CDR3 covers 16 residues. Germline assignment: CDR1 SGHVS and CDR2 FQNEAQ. CDR3 in DNA: TGTGCCAGCAGCTCAAGACTAGCGGGAGTATGGGATGAGCAGTTCTTC. It specifies CASSSRLAGVWDEQFF.

There are a few counts of this clonotype. The chain uses TRBV10-3 and TRBJ2-7, with D tentatively TRBD1 (6 bases). CDR1 and CDR2 from the germline V gene are ENHRY and SYGVKD. The CDR3 length is 13 residues. V lost 6 bases and J 0 bases, leaving 9 bases between the germline ends. The CDR3 bases are TGTGCCATCAGGCCGGGACACTCCTACGAGCAGTACTTC. Its translation: CAIRPGHSYEQYF.

This chain links TRBV6-1 with TRBJ1-2, with 11 nucleotides matching TRBD1. Germline CDR1 and CDR2: MNHNS and SASEGT. The CDR3 has 18 residues. V shed 2 bases and J 8 bases; nucleotides not matched to a gene: 16. The CDR3 DNA is TGTGCCAGCAGTGAATACACGGGACAGGGGGACTCCGAGCGGGGCTACACCTTC. Translation: CASSEYTGQGDSERGYTF.

The chain recombines TRBV2 with TRBJ1-2; D perhaps matches TRBD1 (6 bases). CDR1 is SNHLY, CDR2 FYNNEI, per germline. The CDR3 length is 10 residues. Trimming took off 10 bases at V and 14 bases at J, with 17 bases between the two ends. The CDR3 sequence: CATDKGGTTF. In DNA, the CDR3 is TGTGCCACAGATAAGGGGGGAACGACCTTC.

V is TRBV27 and J is TRBJ2-7, with TRBD2 as a possible D gene (6 bases). V gave up 6 bases and J gave up 3 bases, with 12 bases separating them. The CDR3 sequence is 13 residues long. Germline CDR1 reads MNHEY; CDR2 reads SMNVEV (reference sequence). CDR3 residues: CASRLTGDYEQYF. Here the CDR3 DNA reads TGTGCCAGCAGATTAACGGGGGACTACGAGCAGTACTTC.

J is TRBJ2-5 and V is TRBV4-2; D unclear. Germline V gene sequence: CDR1 LGHNA, CDR2 YNFKEQ. V was cut by 1 base and J by 2 bases, with 17 bases left in between. The CDR3 spans 17 residues. DNA for the CDR3: TGTGCCAGCAGCCAAGGTCAGTCGAAGAACCCACAAGAGACCCAGTACTTC. Amino acid sequence: CASSQGQSKNPQETQYF.

The chain links TRBV29-1 to TRBJ2-7; D could derive from TRBD1 or TRBD2 (6 bases each). Germline V gene lookup returns CDR1 SQVTM and CDR2 ANQGSEA. CDR3 length equals 13 residues. With 5 bases removed from V and 7 bases from J, the gap between germline ends came to 18 bases. CDR3 sequence: CSVRVRGAREQYF. The CDR3 DNA follows: TGCAGCGTTCGCGTTAGGGGGGCGAGGGAGCAGTACTTC.

This clonotype was detected only a few times. The chain recombines TRBV9 with TRBJ1-2; D possibly corresponds to TRBD1 (5 bases). Germline CDR1 is SGDLS and CDR2 is YYNGEE. Between the trimmed V and J ends, which lost 3 bases and 6 bases, there was a span of 18 bases. The CDR3 has 15 amino acids. The CDR3: CASSAQTTVSHGYTF. The CDR3 DNA follows: TGTGCCAGCAGCGCCCAGACGACAGTCTCCCATGGCTACACCTTC.